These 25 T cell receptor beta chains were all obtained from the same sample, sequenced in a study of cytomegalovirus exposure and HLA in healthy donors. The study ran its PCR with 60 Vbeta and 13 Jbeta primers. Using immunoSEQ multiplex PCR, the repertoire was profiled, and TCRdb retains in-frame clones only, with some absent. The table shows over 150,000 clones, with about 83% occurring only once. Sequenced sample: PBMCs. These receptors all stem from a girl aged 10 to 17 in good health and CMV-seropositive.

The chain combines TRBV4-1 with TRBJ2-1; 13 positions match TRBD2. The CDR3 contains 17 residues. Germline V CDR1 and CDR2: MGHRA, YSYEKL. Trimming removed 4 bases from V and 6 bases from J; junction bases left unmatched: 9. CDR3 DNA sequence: TGCGCCAGCAGCCCCCGACTAGCGGGGGGATTGGGCAATGAGCAGTTCTTC. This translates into CASSPRLAGGLGNEQFF.

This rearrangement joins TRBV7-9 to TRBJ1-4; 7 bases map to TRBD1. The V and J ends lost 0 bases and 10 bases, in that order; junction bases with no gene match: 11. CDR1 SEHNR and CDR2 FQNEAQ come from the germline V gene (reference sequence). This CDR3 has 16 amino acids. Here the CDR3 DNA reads TGTGCCAGCAGCTTAGCGCCGGAGACAGGGCAAGTAAAACTGTTTTTT. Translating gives CASSLAPETGQVKLFF.

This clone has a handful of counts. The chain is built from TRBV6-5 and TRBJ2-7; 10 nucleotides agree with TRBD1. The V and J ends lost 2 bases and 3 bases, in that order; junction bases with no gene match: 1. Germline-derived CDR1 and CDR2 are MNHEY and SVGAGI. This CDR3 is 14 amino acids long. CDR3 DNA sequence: TGTGCCAGCAGTTACCGGGACAGGGGCTACGAGCAGTACTTC. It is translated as CASSYRDRGYEQYF.

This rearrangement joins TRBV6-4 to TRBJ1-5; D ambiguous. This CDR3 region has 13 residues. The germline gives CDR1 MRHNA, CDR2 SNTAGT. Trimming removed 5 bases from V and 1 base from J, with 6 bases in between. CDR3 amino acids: CASSRESNQPQHF. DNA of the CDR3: TGTGCCAGCAGTAGGGAGAGCAATCAGCCCCAGCATTTT.

The CDR3 region has the DNA TGTGCCAGCAGCTTAAGCAGGGAGGGTGAAGCTTTCTTT. Translating it yields CASSLSREGEAFF. The V call is TRBV7-3, the J call TRBJ1-1, with D perhaps TRBD1 (5 bases). The CDR3 loop spans 13 amino acids. The germline V gene encodes CDR1 SGHTA and CDR2 FQGTGA. The V end was cut by 1 base, the J end by 7 bases, with 10 bases between. Based on the CDR3 plus reference TRBV7-3 and TRBJ1-1, the full variable domain is GAGVSQTPSNKVTEKGKYVELRCDPISGHTALYWYRQSLGQGPEFLIYFQGTGAADDSGLPNDRFFAVRPEGSVSTLKIQRTERGDSAVYLCASSLSREGEAFFGQGTRLTVV.

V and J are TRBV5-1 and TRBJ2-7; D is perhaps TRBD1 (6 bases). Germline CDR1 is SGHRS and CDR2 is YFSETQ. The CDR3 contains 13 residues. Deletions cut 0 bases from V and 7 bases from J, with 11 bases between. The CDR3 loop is CASSLATGKEQYF. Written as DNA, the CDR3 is TGCGCCAGCAGCTTGGCCACAGGGAAGGAGCAGTACTTC.

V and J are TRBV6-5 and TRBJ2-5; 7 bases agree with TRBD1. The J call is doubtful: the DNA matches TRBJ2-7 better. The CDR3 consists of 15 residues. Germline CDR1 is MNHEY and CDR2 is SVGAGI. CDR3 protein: CASSLTGFSPNEQYF. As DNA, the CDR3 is TGTGCCAGCAGTTTGACAGGGTTCTCTCCCAACGAGCAGTACTTC.

The CDR3 is CASTSPLGDRGLYEQYF. CDR3 sequence (DNA): TGTGCCAGCACTTCCCCACTAGGGGACAGGGGTCTTTACGAGCAGTACTTC. The V and J genes are TRBV11-2 and TRBJ2-7; 10 bases map to TRBD1. CDR1 and CDR2 (germline): SGHAT, FQNNGV. Losses at the gene ends were 7 bases for V and 4 bases for J; bases not matched to a gene: 16. The CDR3 contains 17 residues.

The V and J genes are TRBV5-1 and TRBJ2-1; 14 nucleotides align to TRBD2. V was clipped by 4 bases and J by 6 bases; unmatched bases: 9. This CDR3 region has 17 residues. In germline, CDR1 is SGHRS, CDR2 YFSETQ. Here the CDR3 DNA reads TGCGCCAGCAGCACGACTAGCGGGGGGGCTTTAGGCAATGAGCAGTTCTTC. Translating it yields CASSTTSGGALGNEQFF.

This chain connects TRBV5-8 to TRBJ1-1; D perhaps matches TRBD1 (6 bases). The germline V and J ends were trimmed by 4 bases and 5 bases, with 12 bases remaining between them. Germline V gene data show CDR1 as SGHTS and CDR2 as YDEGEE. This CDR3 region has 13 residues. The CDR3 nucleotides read TGTGCCAGCAGCCTACAGGGAAATACTGAAGCTTTCTTT. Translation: CASSLQGNTEAFF.

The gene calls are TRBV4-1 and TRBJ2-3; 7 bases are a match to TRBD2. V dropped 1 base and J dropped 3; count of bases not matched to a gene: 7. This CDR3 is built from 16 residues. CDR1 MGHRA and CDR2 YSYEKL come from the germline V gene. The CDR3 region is CASSQGGRGATDTQYF. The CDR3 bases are TGCGCCAGCAGCCAAGGAGGGAGGGGAGCAACAGATACGCAGTATTTT.

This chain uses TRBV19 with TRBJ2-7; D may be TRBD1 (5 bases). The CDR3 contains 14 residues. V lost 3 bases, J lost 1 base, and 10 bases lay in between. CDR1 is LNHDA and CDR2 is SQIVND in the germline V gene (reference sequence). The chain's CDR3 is CASSMQGVSYEQYF. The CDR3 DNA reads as TGTGCCAGTAGTATGCAGGGTGTTTCCTACGAGCAGTACTTC.

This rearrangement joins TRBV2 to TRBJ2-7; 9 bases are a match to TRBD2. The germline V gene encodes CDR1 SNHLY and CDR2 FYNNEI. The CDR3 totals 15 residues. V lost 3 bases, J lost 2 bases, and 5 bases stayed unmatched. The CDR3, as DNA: TGTGCCAGCAGTGAGGTAGGCGGGGGGGCCTACGAGCAGTACTTC. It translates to CASSEVGGGAYEQYF.

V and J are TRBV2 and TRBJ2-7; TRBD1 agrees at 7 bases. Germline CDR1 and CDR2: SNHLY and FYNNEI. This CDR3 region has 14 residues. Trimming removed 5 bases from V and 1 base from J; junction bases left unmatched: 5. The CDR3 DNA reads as TGTGCCAGCAGTTCCGGGACAGCATCCTACGAGCAGTACTTC. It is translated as CASSSGTASYEQYF.

CDR3 residues: CASSLFGGRNEKLFF. The CDR3 nucleotides are TGTGCCAGCAGTTTATTCGGGGGGCGTAACGAAAAACTGTTTTTT. The chain combines TRBV27 with TRBJ1-4, with TRBD1 as a possible D gene (6 bases). V was trimmed by 1 base and J by 8 bases, leaving 14 bases between them. The CDR3 runs to 15 residues. Germline values: CDR1 MNHEY, CDR2 SMNVEV (reference sequence).

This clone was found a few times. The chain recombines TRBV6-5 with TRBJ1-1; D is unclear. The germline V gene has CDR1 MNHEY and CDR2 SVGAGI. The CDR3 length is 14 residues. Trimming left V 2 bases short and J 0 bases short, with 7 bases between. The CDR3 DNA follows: TGTGCCAGCAGTTACGATACGGTGAACACTGAAGCTTTCTTT. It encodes CASSYDTVNTEAFF.

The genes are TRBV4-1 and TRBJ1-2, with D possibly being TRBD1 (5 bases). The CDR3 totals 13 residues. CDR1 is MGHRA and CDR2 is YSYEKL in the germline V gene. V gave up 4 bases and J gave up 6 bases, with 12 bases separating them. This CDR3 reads CASSPNRLHGYTF. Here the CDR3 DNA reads TGCGCCAGCAGCCCCAACAGGCTCCATGGCTACACCTTC.

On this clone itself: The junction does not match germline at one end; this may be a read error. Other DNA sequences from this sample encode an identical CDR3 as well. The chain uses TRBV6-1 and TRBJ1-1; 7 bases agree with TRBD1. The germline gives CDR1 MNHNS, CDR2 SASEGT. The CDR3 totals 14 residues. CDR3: CASSSDRVNTEAFF. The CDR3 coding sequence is TGTGCCAGCAGCTCCGACAGGGTGAACACTGAAGCCTTCTTT.

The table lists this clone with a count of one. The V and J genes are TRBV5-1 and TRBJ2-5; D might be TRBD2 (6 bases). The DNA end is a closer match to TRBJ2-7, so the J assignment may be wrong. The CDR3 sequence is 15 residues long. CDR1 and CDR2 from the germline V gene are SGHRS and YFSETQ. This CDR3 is CASSPAAGLSYEQYF. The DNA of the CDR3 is TGCGCCAGCAGCCCTGCGGCGGGGCTCTCCTACGAGCAGTACTTC.

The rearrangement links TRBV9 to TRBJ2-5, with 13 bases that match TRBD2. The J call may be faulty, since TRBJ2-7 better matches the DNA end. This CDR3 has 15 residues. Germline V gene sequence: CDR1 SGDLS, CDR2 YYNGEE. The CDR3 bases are TGTGCCAGCAGCTTACTAGCGGGGGGGTCCTACGAGCAGTACTTC. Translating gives CASSLLAGGSYEQYF.

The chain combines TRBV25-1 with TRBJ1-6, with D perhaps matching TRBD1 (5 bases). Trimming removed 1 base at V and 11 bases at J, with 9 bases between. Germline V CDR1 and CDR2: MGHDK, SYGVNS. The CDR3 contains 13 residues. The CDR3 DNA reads TGTGCCAGCAGTGAATTGGGGGGAACACCCCTCCACTTT. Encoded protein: CASSELGGTPLHF.

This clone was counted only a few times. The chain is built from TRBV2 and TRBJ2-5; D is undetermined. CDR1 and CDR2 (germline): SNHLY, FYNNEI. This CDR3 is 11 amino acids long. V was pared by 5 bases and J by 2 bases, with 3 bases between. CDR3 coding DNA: TGTGCCAGCAGTTATCAAGAGACCCAGTACTTC. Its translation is CASSYQETQYF.

CDR3 nucleotides: TGTGCCAGCAGTTTATCAGGGGACACTGAAGCTTTCTTT. The encoded protein is CASSLSGDTEAFF. This rearrangement joins TRBV27 to TRBJ1-1; weak D call: TRBD1 (5 bases). CDR1 is MNHEY, CDR2 SMNVEV, per germline (reference sequence). V was trimmed by 0 bases and J by 3 bases, leaving 5 bases between them. The CDR3 totals 13 residues.

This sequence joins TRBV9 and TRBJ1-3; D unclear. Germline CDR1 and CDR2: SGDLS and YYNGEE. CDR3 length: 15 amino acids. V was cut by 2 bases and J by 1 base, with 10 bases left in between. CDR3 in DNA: TGTGCCAGCAGCGTGCAGGAAACTTCTGGAAACACCATATATTTT. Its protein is CASSVQETSGNTIYF.

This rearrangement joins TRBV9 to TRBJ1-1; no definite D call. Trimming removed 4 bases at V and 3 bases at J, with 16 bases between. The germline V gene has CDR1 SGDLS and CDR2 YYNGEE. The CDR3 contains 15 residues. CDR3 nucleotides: TGTGCCAGCAGCCCCCGGGAGGGATTATACACTGAAGCTTTCTTT. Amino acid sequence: CASSPREGLYTEAFF.